This T cell receptor beta chain was sequenced for a study of cytomegalovirus exposure and HLA in healthy donors. Remarks on this clone: The antigen is undetermined.

Whole-study findings and limits: Associated with HLA alleles at 0.05 false discovery rate in a later analysis were 16,951 TCR beta sequences.

The study sampled nominally healthy donors, though unrecorded immune exposures were likely. The CDR3 loop spans 12 amino acids. CDR1 is SGHVS, CDR2 FQNEAQ, per germline. Trimming stripped 0 bases from V and 8 bases from J, with 7 bases between. The PCR made use of 60 Vbeta and 13 Jbeta primers. Method: immunoSEQ multiplex PCR; TCRdb's copy keeps in-frame clones and lacks some. The sample has approximately 140,000 clones. The clonotype was recovered from a woman in her thirties or forties in good health and CMV-seronegative. The chain recombines TRBV7-8 with TRBJ1-2, with D tentatively TRBD1 (5 bases). The specimen was PBMCs. The CDR3 coding sequence is TGTGCCAGCAGCTTAGCGGGGCTGGGCTACACCTTC. Translating it yields CASSLAGLGYTF. The full variable domain, completed using reference TRBV7-8 and TRBJ1-2, is GAGVSQSPRYKVAKRGQDVALRCDPISGHVSLFWYQQALGQGPEFLTYFQNEAQLDKSGLPSDRFFAERPEGSVSTLKIQRTQQEDSAVYLCASSLAGLGYTFGSGTRLTVV.